This T cell receptor beta chain was recorded in a study of T cells after posttransplantation cyclophosphamide. Study observations and caveats: Later post-transplant blood repertoires were often dominated by donor CD8+ memory clones.

The table came from immunoSEQ multiplex PCR; TCRdb's copy has only in-frame clones and leaves some out. The sample contains some 40,000 clones, none occurring once; 4% to 5% lies in the top ten. The CDR3 runs to 16 residues. Trimming stripped 4 bases from V and 0 bases from J, with 16 bases between. Germline CDR1 is SEHNR and CDR2 is FQNEAQ (reference sequence). This clone was recorded at least ten times. Its antigen is not known. This clonotype was obtained from a woman aged 50 to 60 in good health and a related stem cell transplant donor. The rearrangement uses TRBV7-9 and TRBJ2-7, with D perhaps TRBD1 (6 bases). Material: PBMCs. The CDR3 loop reads CASSSKPQGNSYEQYF. In nucleotides, the CDR3 is TGTGCCAGCAGCTCGAAACCACAGGGCAACTCCTACGAGCAGTACTTC.